The 6 T cell receptor beta chains given below trace back to one sample, sequenced in a study of blood T cell repertoires in COVID-19. Generated by immunoSEQ multiplex PCR, the TCRdb table keeps only in-frame clones and is missing some. The repertoire consists of around 130,000 clones, with approximately 83% occurring once and the leading ten covering roughly 9.7%. Sequenced sample: peripheral blood. The source is a man in his forties or fifties with active or convalescent COVID-19.

This chain uses TRBV5-6 with TRBJ1-5; TRBD1 is a possible D gene (6 bases). V lost 2 bases, J lost 4 bases, and 10 bases lay in between. The CDR3 sequence is 14 residues long. Germline V gives CDR1 SGHDT, CDR2 YYEEEE. CDR3 DNA sequence: TGTGCCAGCAGCTTCGACAGGAGTAATCAGCCCCAGCATTTT. Protein product: CASSFDRSNQPQHF.

This rearrangement joins TRBV2 to TRBJ1-3, with D tentatively TRBD1 (6 bases). The CDR3 sequence is 16 residues long. The germline gives CDR1 SNHLY, CDR2 FYNNEI. V lost 6 bases and J lost 0, with 15 bases in between. This chain's CDR3 is CASSNRDPSSGNTIYF. As DNA, the CDR3 is TGTGCCAGCAGCAACAGGGACCCAAGCTCTGGAAACACCATATATTTT.

This rearrangement joins TRBV4-1 to TRBJ2-3; maybe TRBD1 (5 bases). The length of the CDR3 is 14 residues. CDR1 is MGHRA and CDR2 is YSYEKL in the germline V gene. Trimming pared 1 base from V and 3 bases from J, leaving 8 bases between. CDR3 nucleotides: TGCGCCAGCAGCCAAGTTGACAGTACAGATACGCAGTATTTT. Protein sequence: CASSQVDSTDTQYF.

The chain links TRBV4-1 to TRBJ1-3; D uncertain. Germline V gives CDR1 MGHRA, CDR2 YSYEKL. V lost 4 bases and J lost 0, with 10 bases in between. The CDR3 contains 15 residues. The CDR3 reads CASSPEGSSGNTIYF. CDR3 bases: TGCGCCAGCAGCCCAGAGGGCTCCTCTGGAAACACCATATATTTT.

The chain uses TRBV9 and TRBJ2-6; the D gene is possibly TRBD1 (6 bases). Per the germline V gene, CDR1 is SGDLS and CDR2 is YYNGEE. This CDR3 is 18 amino acids long. Trimming shortened V by 3 bases and J by 0 bases, and 16 bases separated the two germline ends. The CDR3 sequence is CASSEPTGLASGANVLTF. In DNA, the CDR3 is TGTGCCAGCAGCGAGCCTACAGGGTTGGCCTCTGGGGCCAACGTCCTGACTTTC.

This chain joins TRBV18 and TRBJ2-4; TRBD2 matches 10 bases. The CDR3 runs to 16 residues. Germline values: CDR1 KGHSH, CDR2 LQKENI. V gave up 4 bases and J gave up 1 base; unmatched junction bases: 4. CDR3 coding DNA: TGTGCCAGCTCACGGGATAGCGGGGGGGCCAAAAACATTCAGTACTTC. Translated: CASSRDSGGAKNIQYF. The full variable domain, its missing parts supplied by reference TRBV18 and TRBJ2-4, is NAGVMQNPRHLVRRRGQEARLRCSPMKGHSHVYWYRQLPEEGLKFMVYLQKENIIDESGMPKERFSAEFPKEGPSILRIQQVVRGDSAAYFCASSRDSGGAKNIQYFGAGTRLSVL.